This entry lists 9 T cell receptor beta chains sequenced from one sample in a study of preoperative IRX-2 immunotherapy in early breast cancer. Repertoires were generated with immunoSEQ multiplex PCR, while TCRdb's copy carries only in-frame clones and drops some. Here the sample spans some 99,000 clones, 70% to 90% being singletons. The sample's treatment: preoperative locoregional IRX-2 cytokine immunotherapy. The sequenced sample was tumor tissue, obtained after IRX-2 immunotherapy. Every receptor here comes from a human donor with breast cancer.

This chain connects TRBV19 to TRBJ2-7; a weak D match, TRBD1 (5 bases). This CDR3 is built from 13 residues. Trimming removed 5 bases from V and 3 bases from J, with 11 bases in between. Germline values: CDR1 LNHDA, CDR2 SQIVND (reference sequence). The CDR3 coding sequence is TGTGCCAGTAGTCGTCAGGGTTACTACGAGCAGTACTTC. It is translated as CASSRQGYYEQYF.

The gene calls are TRBV6-4 and TRBJ1-4, with a possible D match to TRBD1 (5 bases). Trimming removed 6 bases from V and 10 bases from J, with 12 bases in between. The CDR3 is 12 residues long. The germline gives CDR1 MRHNA, CDR2 SNTAGT. The DNA for the CDR3 is TGTGCCAGCAGCTATGGGGCCGGAAAACTGTTTTTT. Translating it yields CASSYGAGKLFF.

The chain's CDR3 is CASRETTTNTGELFF. The CDR3 bases are TGTGCCAGCAGGGAAACGACGACGAACACCGGGGAGCTGTTTTTT. The chain couples TRBV6-8 to TRBJ2-2; no clear D gene. V lost 6 bases to trimming and J lost 0 bases, with 11 bases between them. The CDR3 is made up of 15 amino acids. Germline V gives CDR1 MNHGY, CDR2 SAAAGT.

The gene calls are TRBV29-1 and TRBJ2-3, with a tentative D call TRBD1 (6 bases). The CDR3 length is 14 residues. Trimming took off 2 bases at V and 4 bases at J, with 13 bases between the two ends. CDR1 SQVTM and CDR2 ANQGSEA come from the germline V gene. The CDR3 coding sequence is TGCAGCGTTGAAAACCAAGGGGGTCCAGATACGCAGTATTTT. The encoded protein is CSVENQGGPDTQYF.

The chain employs TRBV11-3 and TRBJ2-5, with TRBD1 matching over 12 bases. Germline trimming cut 4 bases from V and 5 bases from J; bases unmatched to any gene: 5. The CDR3 totals 15 residues. CDR1 SGHNT and CDR2 YENEEA come from the germline V gene. The CDR3 sequence is CASSYGTGGMETQYF. The CDR3 DNA sequence: TGTGCCAGCAGCTACGGGACAGGGGGCATGGAGACCCAGTACTTC.

The gene calls are TRBV6-8 and TRBJ1-1; TRBD1 is a possible D gene (6 bases). V shed 5 bases and J shed 6 bases, with 13 bases lying between them. CDR3 length equals 13 residues. From germline, CDR1 is MNHGY and CDR2 SAAAGT. CDR3 sequence reads: CASSLRQAPEAFF. CDR3 DNA: TGTGCCAGCAGTCTCAGACAGGCCCCTGAAGCTTTCTTT.

As for this clone: At least one nucleotide is ambiguous or was not read, and the resulting amino acid is denoted X. The chain couples TRBV5-1 to TRBJ1-1; D not resolved. Trimming took 8 bases from V and 5 from J, leaving 19 bases between them. This CDR3 contains 14 residues. Looked up from germline, CDR1 is SGHRS and CDR2 is YFSETQ. The CDR3 spells CAXKVGSGWTEAFF. The CDR3 DNA is TGCGCCAGMAAAGTCGGCTCCGGGTGGACTGAAGCTTTCTTT.

In its sample, this clone was seen many times. V and J are TRBV29-1 and TRBJ1-1, with D tentatively TRBD1 (6 bases). V shed 6 bases and J shed 4 bases, with 12 bases lying between them. CDR3 length: 12 residues. Germline V lookup: CDR1 SQVTM, CDR2 ANQGSEA. The CDR3 region has the DNA TGCAGCGTCCACAGGGTGGGCACTGAAGCTTTCTTT. Its protein is CSVHRVGTEAFF.

The sample holds a few counts of this clone. The DNA for the CDR3 is TGTGCCAGCAGACGACAGGGAGACGAGCAGTACTTC. The encoded protein is CASRRQGDEQYF. The V and J genes are TRBV6-8 and TRBJ2-7; 7 bases match TRBD1. There are 12 residues in the CDR3. The V and J ends lost 6 bases and 5 bases, in that order; junction bases with no gene match: 4. The germline gives CDR1 MNHGY, CDR2 SAAAGT.